This TCR beta chain was profiled in a study of vaccination and CD4 T cells after COVID-19. The CDR3 sequence is 15 residues long. The germline V and J ends were trimmed by 10 bases and 6 bases, with 25 bases remaining between them. Germline V gene data show CDR1 as MNHNS and CDR2 as SASEGT. Each CDR3 protein gets one entry after TCRdb re-called the PCR reads with MiXCR. The table has around 20,000 distinct CDR3 sequences, less than 65% seen once. The sequencing here drew on CD4+ T cells from blood, taken after SARS-CoV-2 vaccination. This TCR was recovered from a human donor who had recovered from COVID-19. The chain carries TRBV6-1 and TRBJ2-7, with D perhaps matching TRBD1 (6 bases). As DNA, the CDR3 is TGTGCCACGTCTAGGCAGGGGTCTAAGGGGAGCGAGCAGTACTTC. It specifies CATSRQGSKGSEQYF.